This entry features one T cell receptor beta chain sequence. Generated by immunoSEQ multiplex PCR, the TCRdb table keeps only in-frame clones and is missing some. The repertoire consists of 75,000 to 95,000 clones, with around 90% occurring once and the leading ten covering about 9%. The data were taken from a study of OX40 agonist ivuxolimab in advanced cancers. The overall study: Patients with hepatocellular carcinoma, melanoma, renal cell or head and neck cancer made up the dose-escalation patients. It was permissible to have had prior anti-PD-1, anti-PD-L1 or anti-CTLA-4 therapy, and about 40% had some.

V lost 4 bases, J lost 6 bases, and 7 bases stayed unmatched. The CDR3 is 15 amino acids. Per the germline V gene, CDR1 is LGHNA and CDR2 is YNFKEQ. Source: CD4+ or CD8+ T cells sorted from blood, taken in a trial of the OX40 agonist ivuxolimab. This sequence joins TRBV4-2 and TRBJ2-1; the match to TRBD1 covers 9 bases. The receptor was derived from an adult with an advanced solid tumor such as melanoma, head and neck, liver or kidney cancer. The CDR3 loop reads CASSPRQGGSNEQFF. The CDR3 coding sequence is TGTGCCAGCAGCCCTAGACAGGGGGGAAGCAATGAGCAGTTCTTC.